This TCR beta chain originates from a study of shared clonotypes between healthy human individuals. Broader study findings: Against clonotypes common to all four donors, non-shared ones had lower generation probabilities. In several donors, around 5% of naive CD4 clonotypes appeared in common.

Assay used: immunoSEQ multiplex PCR; TCRdb lists only in-frame clones, some missing. The sample lists hundreds of thousands of clones, 73% occurring once. This clone was observed a single time. Antigen: not known. This CDR3 spans 15 amino acids. CDR1 is SGHRS and CDR2 is YFSETQ in the germline V gene. V gave up 4 bases and J gave up 5 bases, with 16 bases separating them. The chain links TRBV5-1 to TRBJ2-1; D possibly uses TRBD1 or TRBD2 (5 bases each). What was sequenced was memory CD4+ T cells sorted from blood. Documented subset: CD45RA-negative fraction. The TCR sequence derives from a woman aged 25-40 years in good health. Here the CDR3 DNA reads TGCGCCAGCAGCACTGGGACCGGCCGAGACAATGAGCAGTTCTTC. Protein: CASSTGTGRDNEQFF.